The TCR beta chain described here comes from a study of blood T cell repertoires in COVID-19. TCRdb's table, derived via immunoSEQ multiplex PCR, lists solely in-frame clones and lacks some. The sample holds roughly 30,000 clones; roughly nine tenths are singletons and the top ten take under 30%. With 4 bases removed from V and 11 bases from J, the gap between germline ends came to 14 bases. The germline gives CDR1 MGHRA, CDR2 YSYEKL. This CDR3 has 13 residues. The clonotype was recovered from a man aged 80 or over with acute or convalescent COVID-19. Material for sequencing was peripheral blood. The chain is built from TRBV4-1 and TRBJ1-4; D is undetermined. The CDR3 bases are TGCGCCAGCAGCCTTAGCACTAAGCCTAAACTGTTTTTT. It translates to CASSLSTKPKLFF.